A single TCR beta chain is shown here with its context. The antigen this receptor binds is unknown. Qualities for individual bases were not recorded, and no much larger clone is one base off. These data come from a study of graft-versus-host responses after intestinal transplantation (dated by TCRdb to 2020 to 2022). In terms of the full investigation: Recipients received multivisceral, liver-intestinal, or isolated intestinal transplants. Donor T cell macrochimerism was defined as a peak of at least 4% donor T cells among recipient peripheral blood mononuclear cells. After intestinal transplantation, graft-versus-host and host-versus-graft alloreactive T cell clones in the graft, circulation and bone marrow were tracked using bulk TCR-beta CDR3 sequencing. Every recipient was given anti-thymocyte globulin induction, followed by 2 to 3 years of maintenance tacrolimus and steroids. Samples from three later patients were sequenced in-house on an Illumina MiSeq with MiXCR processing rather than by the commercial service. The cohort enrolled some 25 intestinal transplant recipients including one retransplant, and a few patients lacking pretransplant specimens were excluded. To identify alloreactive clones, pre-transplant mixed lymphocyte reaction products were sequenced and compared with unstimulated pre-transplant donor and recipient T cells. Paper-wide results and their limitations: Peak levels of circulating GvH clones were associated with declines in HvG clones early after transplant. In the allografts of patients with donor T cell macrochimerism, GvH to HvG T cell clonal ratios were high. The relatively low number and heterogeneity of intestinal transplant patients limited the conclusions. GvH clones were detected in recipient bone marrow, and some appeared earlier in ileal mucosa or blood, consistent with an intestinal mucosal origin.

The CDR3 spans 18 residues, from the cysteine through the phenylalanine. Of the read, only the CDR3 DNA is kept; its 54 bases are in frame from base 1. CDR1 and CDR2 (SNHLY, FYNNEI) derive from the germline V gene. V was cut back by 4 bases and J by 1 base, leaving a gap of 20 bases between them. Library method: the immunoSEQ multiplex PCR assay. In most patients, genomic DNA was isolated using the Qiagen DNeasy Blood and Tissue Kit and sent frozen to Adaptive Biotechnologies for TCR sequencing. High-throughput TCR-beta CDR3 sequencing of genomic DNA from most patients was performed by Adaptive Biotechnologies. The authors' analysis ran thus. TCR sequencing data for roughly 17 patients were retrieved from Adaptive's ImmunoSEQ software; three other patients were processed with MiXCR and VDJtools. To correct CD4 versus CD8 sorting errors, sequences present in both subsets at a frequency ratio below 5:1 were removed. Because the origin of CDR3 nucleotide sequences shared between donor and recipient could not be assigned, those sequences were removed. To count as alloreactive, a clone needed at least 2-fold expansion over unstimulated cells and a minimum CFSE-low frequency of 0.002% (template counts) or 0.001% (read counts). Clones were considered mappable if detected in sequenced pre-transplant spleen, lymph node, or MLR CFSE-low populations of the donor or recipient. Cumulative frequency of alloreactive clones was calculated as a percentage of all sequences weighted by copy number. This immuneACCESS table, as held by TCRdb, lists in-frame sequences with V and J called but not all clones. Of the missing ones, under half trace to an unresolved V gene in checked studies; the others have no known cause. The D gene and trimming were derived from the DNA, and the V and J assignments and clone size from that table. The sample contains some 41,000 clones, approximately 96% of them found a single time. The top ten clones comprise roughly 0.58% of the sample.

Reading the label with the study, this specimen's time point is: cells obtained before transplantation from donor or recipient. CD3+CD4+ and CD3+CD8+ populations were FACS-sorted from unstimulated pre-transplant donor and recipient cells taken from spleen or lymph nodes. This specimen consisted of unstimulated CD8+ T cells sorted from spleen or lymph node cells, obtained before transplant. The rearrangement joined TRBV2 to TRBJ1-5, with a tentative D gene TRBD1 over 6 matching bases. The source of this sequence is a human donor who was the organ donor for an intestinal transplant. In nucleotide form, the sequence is TGTGCCAGCAGTGCAAGAAGACAGGTAAACTACAGCAATCAGCCCCAGCATTTT. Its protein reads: CASSARRQVNYSNQPQHF.